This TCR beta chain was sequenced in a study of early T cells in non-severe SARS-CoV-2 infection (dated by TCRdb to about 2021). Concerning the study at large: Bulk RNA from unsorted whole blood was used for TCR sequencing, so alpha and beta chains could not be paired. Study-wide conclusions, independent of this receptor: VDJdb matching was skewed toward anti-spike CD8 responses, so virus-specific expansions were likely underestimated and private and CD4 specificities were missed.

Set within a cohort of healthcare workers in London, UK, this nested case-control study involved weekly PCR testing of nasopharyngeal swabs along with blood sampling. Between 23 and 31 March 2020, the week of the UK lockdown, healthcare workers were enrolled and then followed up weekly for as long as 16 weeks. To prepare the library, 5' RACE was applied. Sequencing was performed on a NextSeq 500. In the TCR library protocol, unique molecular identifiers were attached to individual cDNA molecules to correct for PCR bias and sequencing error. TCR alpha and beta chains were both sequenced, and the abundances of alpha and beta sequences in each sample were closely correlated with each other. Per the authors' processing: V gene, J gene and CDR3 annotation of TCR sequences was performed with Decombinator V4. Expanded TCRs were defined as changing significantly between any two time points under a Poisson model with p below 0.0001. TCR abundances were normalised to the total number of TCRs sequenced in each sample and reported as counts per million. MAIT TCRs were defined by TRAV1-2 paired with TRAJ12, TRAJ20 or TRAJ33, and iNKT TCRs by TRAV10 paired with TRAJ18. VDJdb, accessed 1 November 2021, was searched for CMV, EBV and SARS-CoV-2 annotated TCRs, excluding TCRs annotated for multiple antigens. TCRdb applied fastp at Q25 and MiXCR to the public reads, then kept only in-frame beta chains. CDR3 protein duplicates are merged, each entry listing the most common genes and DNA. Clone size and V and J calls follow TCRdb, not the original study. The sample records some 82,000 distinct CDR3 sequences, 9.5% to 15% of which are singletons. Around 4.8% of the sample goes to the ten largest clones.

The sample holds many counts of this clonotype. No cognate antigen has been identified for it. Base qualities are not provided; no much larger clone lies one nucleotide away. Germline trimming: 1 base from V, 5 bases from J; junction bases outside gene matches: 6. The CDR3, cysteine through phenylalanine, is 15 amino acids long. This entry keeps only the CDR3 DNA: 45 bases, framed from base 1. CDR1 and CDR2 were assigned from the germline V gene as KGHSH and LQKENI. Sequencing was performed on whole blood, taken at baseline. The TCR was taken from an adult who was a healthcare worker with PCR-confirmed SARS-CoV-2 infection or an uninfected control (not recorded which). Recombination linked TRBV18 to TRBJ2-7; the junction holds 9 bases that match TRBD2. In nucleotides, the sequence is TGTGCCAGCTCACCACTGGGCGGGGGGGCCCACGAGCAGTACTTC. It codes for CASSPLGGGAHEQYF.